The clone carrying this T cell receptor (beta chain) was seen only a few times. It was around 10 milliliters of peripheral blood that were drawn from each donor. Germline V gene data show CDR1 as SGHTA and CDR2 as FQGTGA. CDR3 size: 14 residues. The ends were cut back, 0 bases at V and 10 bases at J, with 13 bases in the middle. Using a J-beta primer mix together with a sample-barcoded 5' primer, a second PCR was run for about 6 to 11 cycles. TCRdb re-called the 5' RACE reads through MiXCR, storing one row per CDR3 protein. The sample consists of 450,000 to 600,000 distinct CDR3 sequences, around a quarter of them appearing once. The sample is drawn from a study of blood T cells in healthy people across ages. These records were also assigned to another study, of T cells of mothers and their children.

The J gene is TRBJ2-1, the V gene TRBV7-3, with D perhaps matching TRBD2 (5 bases). The sequence was obtained from a boy younger than 10 in good health. The sequenced sample was blood. The CDR3 spells CASSLTWGEREQFF. DNA of the CDR3: TGTGCCAGCAGCTTAACATGGGGAGAGCGGGAGCAGTTCTTC.